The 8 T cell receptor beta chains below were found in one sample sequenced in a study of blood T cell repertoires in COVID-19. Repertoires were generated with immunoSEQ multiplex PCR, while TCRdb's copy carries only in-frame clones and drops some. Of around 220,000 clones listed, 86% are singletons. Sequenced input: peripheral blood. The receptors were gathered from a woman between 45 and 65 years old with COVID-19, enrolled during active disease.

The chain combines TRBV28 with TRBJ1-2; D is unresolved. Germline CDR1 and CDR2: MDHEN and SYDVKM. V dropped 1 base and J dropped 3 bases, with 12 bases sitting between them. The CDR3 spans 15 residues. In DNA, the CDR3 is TGTGCCAGCAGTTTATTGGGCAGAAGAGACTATGGCTACACCTTC. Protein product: CASSLLGRRDYGYTF.

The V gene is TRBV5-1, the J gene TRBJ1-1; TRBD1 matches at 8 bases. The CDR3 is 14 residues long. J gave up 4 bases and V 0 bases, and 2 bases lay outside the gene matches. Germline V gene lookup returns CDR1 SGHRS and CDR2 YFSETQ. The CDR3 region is CASSLDTGGTEAFF. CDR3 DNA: TGCGCCAGCAGCTTGGACACAGGGGGCACTGAAGCTTTCTTT.

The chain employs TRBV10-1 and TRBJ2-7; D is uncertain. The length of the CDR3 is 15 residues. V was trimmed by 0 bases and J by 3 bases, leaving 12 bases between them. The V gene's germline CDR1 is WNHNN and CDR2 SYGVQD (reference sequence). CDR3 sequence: CASSESASFYYEQYF. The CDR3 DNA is TGCGCCAGCAGTGAGTCGGCTAGTTTCTACTACGAGCAGTACTTC.

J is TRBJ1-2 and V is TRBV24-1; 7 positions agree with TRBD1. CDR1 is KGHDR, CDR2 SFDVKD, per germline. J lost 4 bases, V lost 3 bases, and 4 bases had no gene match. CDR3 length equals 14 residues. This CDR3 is CATSDAGTAYGYTF. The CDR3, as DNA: TGTGCCACCAGTGATGCCGGGACAGCCTATGGCTACACCTTC.

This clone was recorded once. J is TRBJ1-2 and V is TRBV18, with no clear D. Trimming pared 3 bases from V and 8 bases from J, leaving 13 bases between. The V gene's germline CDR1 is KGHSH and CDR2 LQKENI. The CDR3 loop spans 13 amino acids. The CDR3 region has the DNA TGTGCCAGCTCACCCTCCCCGGGTATCGGCTACACCTTC. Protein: CASSPSPGIGYTF. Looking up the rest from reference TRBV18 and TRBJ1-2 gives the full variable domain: NAGVMQNPRHLVRRRGQEARLRCSPMKGHSHVYWYRQLPEEGLKFMVYLQKENIIDESGMPKERFSAEFPKEGPSILRIQQVVRGDSAAYFCASSPSPGIGYTFGSGTRLTVV.

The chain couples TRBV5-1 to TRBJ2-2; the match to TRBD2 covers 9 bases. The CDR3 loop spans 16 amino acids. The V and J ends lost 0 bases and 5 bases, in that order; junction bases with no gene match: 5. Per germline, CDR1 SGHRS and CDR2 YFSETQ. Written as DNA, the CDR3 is TGCGCCAGCAGCTTGGCCGCGGGGGGGCGAACCGGGGAGCTGTTTTTT. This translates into CASSLAAGGRTGELFF.

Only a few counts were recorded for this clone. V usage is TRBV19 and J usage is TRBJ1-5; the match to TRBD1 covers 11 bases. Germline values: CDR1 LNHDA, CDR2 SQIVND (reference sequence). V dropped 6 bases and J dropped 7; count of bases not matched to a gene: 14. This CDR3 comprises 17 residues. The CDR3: CASRSLRDRGNRQPQHF. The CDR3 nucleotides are TGTGCCAGTAGAAGCCTGCGGGACAGGGGGAACAGACAGCCCCAGCATTTT.

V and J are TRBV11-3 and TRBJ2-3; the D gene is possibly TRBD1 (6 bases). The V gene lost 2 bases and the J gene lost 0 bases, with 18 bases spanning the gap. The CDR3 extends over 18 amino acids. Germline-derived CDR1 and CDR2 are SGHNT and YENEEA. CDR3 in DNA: TGTGCCAGCAGCTTAACCCTGACAGGAGATACTAGCACAGATACGCAGTATTTT. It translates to CASSLTLTGDTSTDTQYF.